This TCR beta chain was observed in a study of PD-L1 blockade in urothelial cancer. Study information: Study patients had been treated with 0 to 3 previous chemotherapy regimens.

This CDR3 contains 13 residues. V gave up 7 bases and J gave up 1 base, with 10 bases separating them. The germline CDR1 and CDR2 sequences are MDHEN and SYDVKM. Assay used: immunoSEQ multiplex PCR; TCRdb lists only in-frame clones, some missing. Of tens of thousands of clones in the sample, around 81% were seen once. Time point indicated: pretreatment peripheral blood. Locally advanced or metastatic urothelial carcinoma was present in patients. This chain joins TRBV28 and TRBJ1-1; D not certain. The specimen comprised PBMCs, sampled around atezolizumab (anti-PD-L1) treatment. The clonotype comes from a man aged 40-55 years with urothelial cancer. CDR3 sequence (DNA): TGTGCCAGCAAGGAGAGGGCGAACACTGAAGCTTTCTTT. Its protein is CASKERANTEAFF.